The clone carrying this T cell receptor (beta chain) was detected a few times. No antigen is known for it. This sample is drawn from a study of cytomegalovirus exposure and HLA in healthy donors. Study background: The roughly 130 validation repertoires used the same platform as the roughly 700 first-cohort repertoires (as reported by a later analysis). Study-wide results and caveats: Cytomegalovirus-associated status was assigned to roughly 160 TCR beta chains.

V was shortened by 8 bases and J by 2 bases, with 6 bases between the two germline ends. Germline V gene sequence: CDR1 MNHEY, CDR2 SMNVEV (reference sequence). CDR3 length equals 11 residues. The donors were in the approximately 130-subject validation cohort; that cohort was separate from the roughly 700-subject first cohort. The protocol was immunoSEQ multiplex PCR, while the TCRdb copy is restricted to in-frame clones and leaves out a portion. The profile shows more than 90,000 clones, more than 75% of them singletons. The receptor comes from a man aged 18 to 35 in good health and CMV-seronegative. Material for sequencing was PBMCs. V gene TRBV27 combines with J gene TRBJ1-2; D remains ambiguous. The chain's CDR3 is CASLSNYGYTF. The CDR3, as DNA: TGTGCCAGCCTCTCGAACTATGGCTACACCTTC.